Each of the 21 T cell receptor beta chains below was sequenced from the same sample in a study of control samples from healthy donors and cancer patients. The method was immunoSEQ multiplex PCR; TCRdb's version includes in-frame clones alone and lacks a portion of them. Altogether about 220,000 clones are present, 85% to 95% being singletons, with the ten largest covering less than 1.6%. Sequencing was performed on blood. The receptors here all came from a man in his fifties in good health.

The rearrangement links TRBV3-1 (or the pseudogene TRBV3-2) to TRBJ1-1, with 7 bases fitting TRBD1. Germline CDR1 and CDR2: LGHDT and YNNKEL (reference sequence). J lost 8 bases, V lost 0 bases, and 6 bases had no gene match. This CDR3 spans 14 amino acids. Written as DNA, the CDR3 is TGTGCCAGCAGCCAAGATGCCGGGACAGTCGAAGCTTTCTTT. It encodes CASSQDAGTVEAFF.

This chain uses TRBV28 with TRBJ1-1, with 7 bases lining up with TRBD1. This CDR3 has 17 residues. V lost 4 bases to trimming and J lost 3 bases; unmatched junction nucleotides: 14. Per the germline V gene, CDR1 is MDHEN and CDR2 is SYDVKM. The CDR3: CASSSLGFRQGDTEAFF. Here the CDR3 DNA reads TGTGCCAGCAGTTCGTTAGGGTTTCGACAGGGAGACACTGAAGCTTTCTTT.

In nucleotides, the CDR3 is TGTGCCACCAGCAGAGATACGGACACGTCACCCCTCCACTTT. It codes for CATSRDTDTSPLHF. The rearrangement links TRBV15 to TRBJ1-6; maybe TRBD1 (5 bases). The ends were cut back, 0 bases at V and 10 bases at J, with 10 bases in the middle. CDR3 length: 14 amino acids. From germline, CDR1 is LNHNV and CDR2 YYDKDF (reference sequence).

V and J are TRBV30 and TRBJ1-3, with D possibly being TRBD1 (5 bases). V was cut by 2 bases and J by 0 bases, with 14 bases left in between. The length of the CDR3 is 16 residues. From germline, CDR1 is GTSNPN and CDR2 SVGIG (reference sequence). CDR3 sequence reads: CAWSTWDAYSGNTIYF. The DNA of the CDR3 is TGTGCCTGGAGTACTTGGGACGCGTACTCTGGAAACACCATATATTTT.

V is TRBV9 and J is TRBJ1-6; D ambiguous. CDR3 length equals 13 residues. V lost 0 bases, J lost 8 bases, and 6 bases lay in between. Germline V gene data show CDR1 as SGDLS and CDR2 as YYNGEE. The CDR3 DNA reads TGTGCCAGCAGCGTAGAGCTTTATTCACCCCTCCACTTT. This translates into CASSVELYSPLHF.

The V and J genes are TRBV5-1 and TRBJ2-1; TRBD2 aligns across 9 bases. Trimming at V came to 4 bases and at J to 6 bases, leaving 5 bases not matched to a gene. Germline CDR1 is SGHRS and CDR2 is YFSETQ. This CDR3 comprises 14 residues. The CDR3 nucleotides read TGCGCCAGCAGCCCCGGACTAGCGACCAATGAGCAGTTCTTC. It specifies CASSPGLATNEQFF. Full variable domain (outside the CDR3, taken from reference TRBV5-1 and TRBJ2-1): KAGVTQTPRYLIKTRGQQVTLSCSPISGHRSVSWYQQTPGQGLQFLFEYFSETQRNKGNFPGRFSGRQFSNSRSEMNVSTLELGDSALYLCASSPGLATNEQFFGPGTRLTVL.

The rearrangement uses TRBV3-1 (or the pseudogene TRBV3-2) and TRBJ2-2; D is unresolved. V was shortened by 0 bases and J by 0 bases, with 5 bases between the two germline ends. There are 15 residues in the CDR3. CDR1 is LGHDT and CDR2 is YNNKEL in the germline V gene (reference sequence). This CDR3 is CASSQDPANTGELFF. As DNA, the CDR3 is TGTGCCAGCAGCCAAGATCCCGCGAACACCGGGGAGCTGTTTTTT.

V gene TRBV6-1 combines with J gene TRBJ1-2; D not certain. CDR3 length: 11 amino acids. Trimming took off 2 bases at V and 8 bases at J, with 6 bases between the two ends. The V gene's germline CDR1 is MNHNS and CDR2 SASEGT. CDR3 nucleotide sequence: TGTGCCAGCAGTGAACGCTCAGGCTACACCTTC. Translating gives CASSERSGYTF.

V usage is TRBV7-9 and J usage is TRBJ2-3, with D perhaps matching TRBD1 (6 bases). CDR1 is SEHNR and CDR2 is FQNEAQ in the germline V gene (reference sequence). The CDR3 is 14 amino acids. Trimming stripped 1 base from V and 6 bases from J, with 11 bases between. The CDR3 coding sequence is TGTGCCAGCAGCTTAGGACGTCAGGGGGATACGCAGTATTTT. It specifies CASSLGRQGDTQYF.

This sequence joins TRBV6-6 and TRBJ2-3, with D perhaps matching TRBD1 (5 bases). The CDR3 extends over 15 amino acids. V was clipped by 2 bases and J by 6 bases, with 15 bases between them. Looked up from germline, CDR1 is MNHNY and CDR2 is SVGAGI (reference sequence). CDR3 loop: CASSYPSGNTDTQYF. In DNA, the CDR3 is TGTGCCAGCAGTTACCCATCAGGGAATACCGATACGCAGTATTTT.

V gene TRBV5-4 combines with J gene TRBJ1-5; weak D call: TRBD1 (6 bases). The CDR3 length is 14 residues. V lost 2 bases and J 6 bases, leaving 12 bases between the germline ends. In germline, CDR1 is SGHNT, CDR2 YYREEE (reference sequence). The chain's CDR3 is CASSLGGLGQPQHF. The DNA for the CDR3 is TGTGCCAGCAGCTTAGGGGGTTTAGGTCAGCCCCAGCATTTT.

About this clone: Different DNA sequences within this sample yield the same CDR3. CDR3 sequence (DNA): TGTGCCTCGAGAGGGCAATCCTACGAGCAGTACTTC. Protein sequence: CASRGQSYEQYF. J is TRBJ2-7 and V is TRBV6-5, with D perhaps matching TRBD2 (5 bases). V was trimmed by 11 bases and J by 1 base, leaving 12 bases between them. The CDR3 contains 12 residues. Germline CDR1 MNHEY, CDR2 SVGAGI.

CDR3 DNA sequence: TGTGCCAGCAGCAACCCCGGGGGGCGCGGGGACACCATATATTTT. Translating gives CASSNPGGRGDTIYF. The rearrangement uses TRBV6-5 and TRBJ1-3, with TRBD1 as a possible D gene (6 bases). V was clipped by 6 bases and J by 8 bases, with 20 bases between them. Germline CDR1 and CDR2: MNHEY and SVGAGI. CDR3 length equals 15 residues.

In nucleotides, the CDR3 is TGCGCCAGCAGCTTGGTGGCCAGAAACACCGGGGAGCTGTTTTTT. Residues: CASSLVARNTGELFF. The chain is built from TRBV5-1 and TRBJ2-2; D unresolved. V was clipped by 0 bases and J by 2 bases, with 8 bases between them. The CDR3 has 15 amino acids. Germline CDR1 is SGHRS and CDR2 is YFSETQ.

The chain recombines TRBV5-1 with TRBJ1-2, with 10 bases that match TRBD1. CDR1 SGHRS and CDR2 YFSETQ come from the germline V gene. The CDR3 length is 13 residues. The V and J ends lost 4 bases and 6 bases, in that order; junction bases with no gene match: 3. CDR3 sequence: CASSAGTGDGYTF. In nucleotides, the CDR3 is TGCGCCAGCAGCGCCGGGACAGGGGATGGCTACACCTTC.

The rearrangement joins TRBV5-8 to TRBJ2-7, with TRBD1 matching 9 bases. The CDR3 runs to 14 residues. The germline V gene has CDR1 SGHTS and CDR2 YDEGEE. J was trimmed by 5 bases and V by 2 bases; bases with no gene match: 5. The CDR3 reads CASSFSGTGNEQYF. In DNA, the CDR3 is TGTGCCAGCAGCTTTTCCGGGACAGGGAACGAGCAGTACTTC.

Comment on this clone: At one end, the junction sequence differs from germline, possibly due to a read error. The gene calls are TRBV5-1 and TRBJ1-1, with D possibly being TRBD1 (6 bases). The CDR3 covers 16 residues. Germline CDR1 reads SGHRS; CDR2 reads YFSETQ. The CDR3 reads CAGSLGQGNGWAEAFF. The CDR3 DNA sequence: TGCGCCGGCAGCTTGGGGCAGGGGAATGGTTGGGCTGAAGCTTTCTTT.

The gene calls are TRBV5-5 and TRBJ2-5; D is tentatively TRBD1 or TRBD2 (5 bases each). The CDR3 contains 14 residues. CDR1 is SGHKS, CDR2 YYEKEE, per germline (reference sequence). Trimming stripped 0 bases from V and 4 bases from J, with 10 bases between. The CDR3 DNA is TGTGCCAGCAGCTTGGGAGGGGAAGGAGAGACCCAGTACTTC. Translating gives CASSLGGEGETQYF.

The chain carries TRBV18 and TRBJ1-4; D uncertain. Trimming removed 2 bases at V and 5 bases at J, with 3 bases between. CDR1 is KGHSH and CDR2 is LQKENI in the germline V gene. The CDR3 has 12 amino acids. CDR3 coding DNA: TGTGCCAGCTCACCAGGCAATGAAAAACTGTTTTTT. Protein sequence: CASSPGNEKLFF.

This sequence joins TRBV6-5 and TRBJ1-3, with 8 nucleotides matching TRBD1. V lost 7 bases, J lost 11 bases, and 10 bases stayed unmatched. CDR3 length: 13 amino acids. CDR1 and CDR2 (germline): MNHEY, SVGAGI. The CDR3: CASTDRGVGAIYF. CDR3 in DNA: TGTGCCAGCACCGACAGGGGCGTGGGGGCCATATATTTT.

The chain employs TRBV7-2 and TRBJ1-3, with no clear D. Per the germline V gene, CDR1 is SGHTA and CDR2 is FQGNSA. V lost 1 base and J 0 bases, leaving 4 bases between the germline ends. CDR3 length: 14 amino acids. CDR3 sequence: CASSLVFSGNTIYF. The CDR3 coding sequence is TGTGCCAGCAGCTTAGTTTTCTCTGGAAACACCATATATTTT. The variable domain in full, with the rest retrieved from reference TRBV7-2 and TRBJ1-3, is GAGVSQSPSNKVTEKGKDVELRCDPISGHTALYWYRQSLGQGLEFLIYFQGNSAPDKSGLPSDRFSAERTGGSVSTLTIQRTQQEDSAVYLCASSLVFSGNTIYFGEGSWLTVV.